A single sample is the source of the 11 T cell receptor beta chains below, sequenced in a study of blood T cell repertoires in COVID-19. Generated by immunoSEQ multiplex PCR, the TCRdb table keeps only in-frame clones and is missing some. The sample has over 150,000 clones, roughly four fifths seen once. The source material was peripheral blood. The receptors originated from a woman in her seventies with COVID-19, enrolled during active disease.

The J gene is TRBJ2-1, the V gene TRBV2; 7 bases align to TRBD1. The CDR3 runs to 12 residues. Germline CDR1 reads SNHLY; CDR2 reads FYNNEI. The V and J ends lost 8 bases and 7 bases, in that order; junction bases with no gene match: 5. CDR3 sequence reads: CASQRGLNEQFF. The CDR3 DNA reads TGTGCCAGCCAAAGGGGGCTTAATGAGCAGTTCTTC.

This chain uses TRBV5-4 with TRBJ2-4, with 8 bases that match TRBD1. The V segment lost 5 bases and the J segment 13 bases; nucleotides outside the gene matches: 11. The germline CDR1 and CDR2 sequences are SGHNT and YYREEE (reference sequence). This CDR3 is built from 13 residues. The CDR3 protein is CASRPMGTGPQYF. CDR3 nucleotides: TGTGCCAGCAGACCGATGGGGACAGGACCCCAGTACTTC. The full variable domain, rest sourced from reference TRBV5-4 and TRBJ2-4, is ETGVTQSPTHLIKTRGQQVTLRCSSQSGHNTVSWYQQALGQGPQFIFQYYREEENGRGNFPPRFSGLQFPNYSSELNVNALELDDSALYLCASRPMGTGPQYFGAGTRLSVL.

This chain connects TRBV30 to TRBJ1-2; D is unclear. This CDR3 contains 12 residues. Germline V gives CDR1 GTSNPN, CDR2 SVGIG (reference sequence). V lost 0 bases and J 3 bases, leaving 5 bases between the germline ends. The CDR3 sequence: CAWSVRDYGYTF. CDR3 bases: TGTGCCTGGAGTGTACGGGACTATGGCTACACCTTC. Full variable domain (outside the CDR3, taken from reference TRBV30 and TRBJ1-2): SQTIHQWPATLVQPVGSPLSLECTVEGTSNPNLYWYRQAAGRGLQLLFYSVGIGQISSEVPQNLSASRPQDRQFILSSKKLLLSDSGFYLCAWSVRDYGYTFGSGTRLTVV.

The chain combines TRBV19 with TRBJ2-5; maybe TRBD1 (5 bases). The CDR3 loop spans 13 amino acids. The V gene lost 3 bases and the J gene lost 3 bases, with 8 bases spanning the gap. Per the germline V gene, CDR1 is LNHDA and CDR2 is SQIVND (reference sequence). The CDR3 region has the DNA TGTGCCAGTAGTATTGGCAGGGAAGAGACCCAGTACTTC. As protein: CASSIGREETQYF.

V is TRBV6-4 and J is TRBJ2-6; 9 bases map to TRBD1. The CDR3 is made up of 17 amino acids. CDR1 is MRHNA and CDR2 is SNTAGT in the germline V gene. V lost 8 bases to trimming and J lost 2 bases; unmatched junction nucleotides: 10. The CDR3, as DNA: TGTGCCAGCGCACCGGGACAGGGCGCCACTGGGGCCAACGTCCTGACTTTC. Amino acids: CASAPGQGATGANVLTF.

The V and J genes are TRBV7-2 and TRBJ2-7, with a possible D match to TRBD1 (5 bases). The CDR3 is made up of 13 amino acids. Germline CDR1 SGHTA, CDR2 FQGNSA. V lost 2 bases and J lost 3, with 8 bases in between. CDR3 nucleotides: TGTGCCAGCAGCTTACCAGGGTTCTACGAGCAGTACTTC. As protein: CASSLPGFYEQYF.

The chain links TRBV28 to TRBJ2-5; D gene unclear. The germline gives CDR1 MDHEN, CDR2 SYDVKM. This CDR3 comprises 15 residues. V was cut by 5 bases and J by 2 bases, with 15 bases left in between. The CDR3 DNA follows: TGTGCCAGCAGTCCCCCGCTAGGAATACAAGAGACCCAGTACTTC. Protein sequence: CASSPPLGIQETQYF.

V and J are TRBV6-6 and TRBJ2-7; TRBD1 might be the D (6 bases). Trimming cost V 2 bases and J 5 bases, with 19 bases left between them. The germline gives CDR1 MNHNY, CDR2 SVGAGI (reference sequence). The CDR3 length is 16 residues. CDR3 sequence reads: CASSYAGRQGFDEQYF. Written as DNA, the CDR3 is TGTGCCAGCAGTTACGCGGGTCGTCAGGGGTTCGACGAGCAGTACTTC.

This clone was detected only a few times. The chain combines TRBV18 with TRBJ2-3; tentatively, D is TRBD2 (6 bases). CDR3 length equals 17 residues. Germline values: CDR1 KGHSH, CDR2 LQKENI. The V end was cut by 2 bases, the J end by 1 base, with 16 bases between. CDR3 DNA sequence: TGTGCCAGCTCACCAGTCGGGGGACTTGGGGGCACAGATACGCAGTATTTT. It is translated as CASSPVGGLGGTDTQYF.

This clone was seen more than once but under ten times. V usage is TRBV30 and J usage is TRBJ1-3; 7 nucleotides align to TRBD1. The CDR3 is made up of 17 amino acids. Looked up from germline, CDR1 is GTSNPN and CDR2 is SVGIG (reference sequence). V dropped 0 bases and J dropped 0; count of bases not matched to a gene: 8. CDR3 sequence reads: CAWSVPYRGRSGNTIYF. CDR3 coding DNA: TGTGCCTGGAGTGTACCTTACAGGGGACGCTCTGGAAACACCATATATTTT.

CDR3 in DNA: TGCGCCAGCAGCTTAATCGAGGGCGGTGGCTACACCTTC. This sequence encodes CASSLIEGGGYTF. The chain has TRBV5-1 and TRBJ1-2; D is unclear. CDR3 length equals 13 residues. V gave up 2 bases and J gave up 7 bases, with 12 bases separating them. Germline values: CDR1 SGHRS, CDR2 YFSETQ.